The present T cell receptor beta chain was sequenced within a study of cytomegalovirus exposure and HLA in healthy donors. Use of 60 Vbeta and 13 Jbeta primers characterized the PCR. Using immunoSEQ multiplex PCR, the repertoire was profiled, and TCRdb retains in-frame clones only, with some absent. The sample carries more than 80,000 clones, roughly 76% recorded once. Study conclusions and caveats: An analysis done earlier found most TCR beta V segments productive about 90% or about 30% of the time. The study found most TCR sequences rare, yet found some public TCRs in many donors. As confirmed in vitro, three CMV-associated chains were specific for CMV antigens.

CDR1 KGHSH and CDR2 LQKENI come from the germline V gene. Trimming pared 3 bases from V and 11 bases from J, leaving 19 bases between. CDR3 length equals 14 residues. Concerning this clone itself: Its antigen is not known.

The TCR was taken from a woman aged 55-69 years in good health and CMV-seropositive. The J gene is TRBJ1-1, the V gene TRBV18; a weak D match, TRBD1 (5 bases). Material for sequencing was PBMCs. For the CDR3, the DNA is TGTGCCAGCTCACCGCTAGAGGGGAGGAGAGGGGCTTTCTTT. This encodes CASSPLEGRRGAFF. The full variable domain, its missing parts supplied by reference TRBV18 and TRBJ1-1, is NAGVMQNPRHLVRRRGQEARLRCSPMKGHSHVYWYRQLPEEGLKFMVYLQKENIIDESGMPKERFSAEFPKEGPSILRIQQVVRGDSAAYFCASSPLEGRRGAFFGQGTRLTVV.